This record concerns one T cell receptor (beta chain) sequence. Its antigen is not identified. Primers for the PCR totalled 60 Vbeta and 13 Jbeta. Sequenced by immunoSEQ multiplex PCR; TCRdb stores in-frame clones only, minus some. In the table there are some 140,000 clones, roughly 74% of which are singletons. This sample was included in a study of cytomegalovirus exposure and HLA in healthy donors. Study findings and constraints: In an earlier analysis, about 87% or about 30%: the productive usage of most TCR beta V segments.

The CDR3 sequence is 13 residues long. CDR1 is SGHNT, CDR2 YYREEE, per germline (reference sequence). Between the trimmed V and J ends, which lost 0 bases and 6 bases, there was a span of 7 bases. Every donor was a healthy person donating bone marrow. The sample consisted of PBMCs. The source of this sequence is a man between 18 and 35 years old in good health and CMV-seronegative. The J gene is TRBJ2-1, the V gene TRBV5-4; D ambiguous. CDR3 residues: CASSLGVANEQFF. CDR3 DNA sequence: TGTGCCAGCAGCTTGGGGGTAGCCAATGAGCAGTTCTTC.